The present T cell receptor (beta chain) was sequenced within a study of blood T cell repertoires in COVID-19 (dated by TCRdb to 2018 to 2021). For the wider study: Collaborator samples came from the United States, Italy and Spain and covered acute and convalescent phases of COVID-19. The material from the prospective study consisted of cDNA or gDNA derived from T cells, B-cell-depleted T cells, or PBMCs. HLA class I and class II types, where available, came from metadata supplied by the sample provider rather than from assay-based typing. Subjects who had been exposed to COVID-19, were actively infected with it, or had recovered from it provided the deeply sampled blood TCRbeta repertoires that made up the dataset. Samples came from the ongoing ImmuneRACE study (first 160 participants) plus 1,254 subjects from 6 global collaborators. The repertoires were released in a freely available public database meant as a resource for research on the immune response to SARS-CoV-2. Nearly every sample came with metadata listing a de-identified subject ID, COVID-19 status, age in years and sex. Study-wide conclusions, independent of this receptor: The amount of clinical and demographic metadata varied by source and participant and was provided uncurated.

Note on this clone: Its specific antigen is unknown. No base quality values were provided; no much bigger clone lies one nucleotide off.

TCRbeta CDR3 regions were amplified from genomic DNA using the immunoSEQ Assay, a bias-controlled multiplex PCR. The paper's data handling went like this. The number of nucleated cells in each sample was estimated by amplification of reference gene primers within the assay. To quantify the absolute abundance of each unique TCRbeta CDR3 rearrangement, sequence reads were collapsed and filtered. For each sample, productive Simpson clonality was calculated by taking the square root of Simpson's diversity index across productive rearrangements. Not all clones reach the TCRdb copy of this immuneACCESS table, which keeps in-frame sequences only. Checked studies attribute under half of the gap to unresolved V genes and leave the rest unexplained. V, J and clone size derive from that table, while D and trimming were established from the DNA sequence. This sample gives roughly 120,000 clones in total; 80% of them show up just once. The ten largest clonotypes hold about 2% of the sample.

The germline V gene specifies ENHRY as CDR1 and SYGVKD as CDR2. After removal of 6 bases from V and 1 base from J, the junction retains 8 bases not matched to a gene. Spanning cysteine to phenylalanine, the CDR3 consists of 15 amino acids. Just CDR3 DNA is preserved here, 45 bases in frame from base 1. The collaborating institutions used their own protocols to collect whole blood in K2EDTA tubes. For TCRbeta analysis, collaborator samples were shipped as frozen whole blood, as isolated PBMCs, or as DNA extracted from either sample type. The chain was built from TRBV10-3 and TRBJ1-1, and 7 junction bases match TRBD1. This sequence was found in a man aged 65-85 years with acute or convalescent COVID-19. Sequencing was performed on peripheral blood. The CDR3 sequence is CAIREAGGKNTEAFF. In nucleotide form, the sequence is TGTGCCATCAGGGAGGCAGGGGGGAAGAACACTGAAGCTTTCTTT.